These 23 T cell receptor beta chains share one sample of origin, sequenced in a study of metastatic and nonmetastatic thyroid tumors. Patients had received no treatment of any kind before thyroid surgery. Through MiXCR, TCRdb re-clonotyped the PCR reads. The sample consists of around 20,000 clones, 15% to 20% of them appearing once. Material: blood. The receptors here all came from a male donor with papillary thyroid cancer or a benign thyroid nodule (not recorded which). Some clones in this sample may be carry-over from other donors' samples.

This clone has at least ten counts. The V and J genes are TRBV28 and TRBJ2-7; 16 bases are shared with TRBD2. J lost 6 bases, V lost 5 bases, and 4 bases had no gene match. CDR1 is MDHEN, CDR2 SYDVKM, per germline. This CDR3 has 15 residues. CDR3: CASSEGTSGRVEQYF. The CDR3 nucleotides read TGTGCCAGCAGTGAGGGGACTAGCGGGAGGGTCGAGCAGTACTTC. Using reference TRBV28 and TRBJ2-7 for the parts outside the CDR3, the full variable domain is DVKVTQSSRYLVKRTGEKVFLECVQDMDHENMFWYRQDPGLGLRLIYFSYDVKMKEKGDIPEGYSVSREKKERFSLILESASTNQTSMYLCASSEGTSGRVEQYFGPGTRLTVT.

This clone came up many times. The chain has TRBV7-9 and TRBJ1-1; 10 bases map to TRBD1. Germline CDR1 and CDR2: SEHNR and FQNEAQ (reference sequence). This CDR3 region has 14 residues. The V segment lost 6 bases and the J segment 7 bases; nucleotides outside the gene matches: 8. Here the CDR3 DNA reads TGTGCCAGCAGACCCGGGACAGGGGACGTTGAAGCTTTCTTT. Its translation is CASRPGTGDVEAFF.

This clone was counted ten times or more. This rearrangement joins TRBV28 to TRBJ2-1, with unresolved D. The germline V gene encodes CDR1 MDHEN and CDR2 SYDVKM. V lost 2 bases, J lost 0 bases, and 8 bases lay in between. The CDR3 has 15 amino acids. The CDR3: CASSLLTNSYNEQFF. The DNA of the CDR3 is TGTGCCAGCAGTTTACTGACCAACTCCTACAATGAGCAGTTCTTC. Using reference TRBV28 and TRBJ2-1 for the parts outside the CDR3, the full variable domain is DVKVTQSSRYLVKRTGEKVFLECVQDMDHENMFWYRQDPGLGLRLIYFSYDVKMKEKGDIPEGYSVSREKKERFSLILESASTNQTSMYLCASSLLTNSYNEQFFGPGTRLTVL.

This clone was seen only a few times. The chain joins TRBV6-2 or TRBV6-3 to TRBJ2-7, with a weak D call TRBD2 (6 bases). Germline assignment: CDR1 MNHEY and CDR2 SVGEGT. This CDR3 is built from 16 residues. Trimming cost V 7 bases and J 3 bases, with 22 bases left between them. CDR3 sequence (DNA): TGTGCCAGCACGATAAACTTAGCGGACCCGAGCTACGAGCAGTACTTC. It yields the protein CASTINLADPSYEQYF.

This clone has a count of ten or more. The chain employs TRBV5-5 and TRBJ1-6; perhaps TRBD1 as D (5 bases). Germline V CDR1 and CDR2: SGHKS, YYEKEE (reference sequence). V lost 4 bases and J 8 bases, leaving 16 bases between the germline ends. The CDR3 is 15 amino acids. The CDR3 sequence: CASSPGTERDSPLHF. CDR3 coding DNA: TGTGCCAGCAGCCCCGGGACTGAGAGAGATTCACCCCTCCACTTT. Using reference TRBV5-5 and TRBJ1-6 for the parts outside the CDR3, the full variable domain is DAGVTQSPTHLIKTRGQQVTLRCSPISGHKSVSWYQQVLGQGPQFIFQYYEKEERGRGNFPDRFSARQFPNYSSELNVNALLLGDSALYLCASSPGTERDSPLHFGNGTRLTVT.

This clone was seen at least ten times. The CDR3 nucleotides read TGTGCCAGCAGTTTGGGGCTGGCGAGCTCCTACAATGAGCAGTTCTTC. It codes for CASSLGLASSYNEQFF. The V call is TRBV28, the J call TRBJ2-1, with D possibly being TRBD1 (5 bases). The length of the CDR3 is 16 residues. Looked up from germline, CDR1 is MDHEN and CDR2 is SYDVKM. Deletions cut 3 bases from V and 0 bases from J, with 12 bases between.

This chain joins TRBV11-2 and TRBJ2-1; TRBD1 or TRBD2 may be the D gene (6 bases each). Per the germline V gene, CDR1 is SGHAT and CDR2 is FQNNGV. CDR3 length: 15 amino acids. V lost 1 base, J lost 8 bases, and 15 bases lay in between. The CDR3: CASSLGQGGTYEQFF. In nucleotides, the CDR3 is TGTGCCAGCAGCTTAGGACAAGGGGGGACGTATGAGCAGTTCTTC.

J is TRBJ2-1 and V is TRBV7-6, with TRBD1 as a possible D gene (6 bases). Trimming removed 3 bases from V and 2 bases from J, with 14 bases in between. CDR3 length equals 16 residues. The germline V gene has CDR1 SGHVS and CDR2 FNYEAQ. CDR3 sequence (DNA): TGTGCCAGCAGCTTGCAGGGGACACCCGCCTACAATGAGCAGTTCTTC. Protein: CASSLQGTPAYNEQFF.

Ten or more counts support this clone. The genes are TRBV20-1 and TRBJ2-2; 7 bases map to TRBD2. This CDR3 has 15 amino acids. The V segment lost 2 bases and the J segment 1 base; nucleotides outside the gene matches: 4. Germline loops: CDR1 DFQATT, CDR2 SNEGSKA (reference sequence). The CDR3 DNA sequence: TGCAGTGCTAGATCTAGCGGAATGAACACCGGGGAGCTGTTTTTT. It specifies CSARSSGMNTGELFF.

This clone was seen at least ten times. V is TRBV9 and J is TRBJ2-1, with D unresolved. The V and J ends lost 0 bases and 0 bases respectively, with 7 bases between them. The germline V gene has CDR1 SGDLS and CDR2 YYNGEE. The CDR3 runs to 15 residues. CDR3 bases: TGTGCCAGCAGCGTAGAGGCATTCTCCTACAATGAGCAGTTCTTC. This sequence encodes CASSVEAFSYNEQFF.

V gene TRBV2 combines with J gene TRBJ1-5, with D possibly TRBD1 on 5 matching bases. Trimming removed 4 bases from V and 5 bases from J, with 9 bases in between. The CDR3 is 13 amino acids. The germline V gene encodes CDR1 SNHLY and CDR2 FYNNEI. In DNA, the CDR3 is TGTGCCAGCAGTGGAAGAGGGGATCAGCCCCAGCATTTT. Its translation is CASSGRGDQPQHF.

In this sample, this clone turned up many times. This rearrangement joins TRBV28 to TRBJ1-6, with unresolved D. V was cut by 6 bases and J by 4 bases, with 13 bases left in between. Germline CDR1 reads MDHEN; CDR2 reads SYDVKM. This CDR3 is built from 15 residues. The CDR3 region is CASRREVLYNSPLHF. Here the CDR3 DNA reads TGTGCCAGCAGAAGGGAGGTCCTTTATAATTCACCCCTCCACTTT.

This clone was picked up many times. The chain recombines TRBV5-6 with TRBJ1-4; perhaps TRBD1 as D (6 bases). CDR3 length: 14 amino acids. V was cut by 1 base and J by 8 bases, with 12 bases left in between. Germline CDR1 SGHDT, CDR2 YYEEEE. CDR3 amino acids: CASSLWKGDEKLFF. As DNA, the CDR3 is TGTGCCAGCAGCTTGTGGAAGGGGGACGAAAAACTGTTTTTT. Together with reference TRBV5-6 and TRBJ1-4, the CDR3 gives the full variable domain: DAGVTQSPTHLIKTRGQQVTLRCSPKSGHDTVSWYQQALGQGPQFIFQYYEEEERQRGNFPDRFSGHQFPNYSSELNVNALLLGDSALYLCASSLWKGDEKLFFGSGTQLSVL.

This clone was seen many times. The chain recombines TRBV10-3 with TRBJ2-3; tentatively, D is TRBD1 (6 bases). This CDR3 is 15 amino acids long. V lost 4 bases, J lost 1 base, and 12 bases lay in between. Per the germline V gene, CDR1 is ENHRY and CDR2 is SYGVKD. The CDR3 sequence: CAISASGHGTDTQYF. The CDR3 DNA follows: TGTGCCATCAGTGCGTCGGGACACGGCACAGATACGCAGTATTTT.

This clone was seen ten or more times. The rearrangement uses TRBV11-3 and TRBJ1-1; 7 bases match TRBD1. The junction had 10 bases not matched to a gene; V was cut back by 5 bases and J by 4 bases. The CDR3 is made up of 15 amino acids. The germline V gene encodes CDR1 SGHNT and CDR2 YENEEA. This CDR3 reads CASSPPTGQGTEAFF. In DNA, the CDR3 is TGTGCCAGCAGCCCACCGACAGGGCAGGGCACTGAAGCTTTCTTT.

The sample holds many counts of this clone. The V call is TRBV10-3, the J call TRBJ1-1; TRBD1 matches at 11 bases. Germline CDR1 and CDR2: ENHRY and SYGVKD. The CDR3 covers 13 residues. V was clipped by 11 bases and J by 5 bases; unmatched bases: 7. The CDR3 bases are TGTGCCGTCCAGGACAGGGGGCGAACTGAAGCTTTCTTT. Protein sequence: CAVQDRGRTEAFF.

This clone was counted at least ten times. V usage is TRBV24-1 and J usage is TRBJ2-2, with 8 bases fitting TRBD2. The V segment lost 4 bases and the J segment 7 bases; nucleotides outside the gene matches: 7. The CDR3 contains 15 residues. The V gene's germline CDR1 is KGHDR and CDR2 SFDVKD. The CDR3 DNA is TGTGCCACCAGTGACCCGGGACTAGTGGTCGGGGAGCTGTTTTTT. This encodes CATSDPGLVVGELFF.

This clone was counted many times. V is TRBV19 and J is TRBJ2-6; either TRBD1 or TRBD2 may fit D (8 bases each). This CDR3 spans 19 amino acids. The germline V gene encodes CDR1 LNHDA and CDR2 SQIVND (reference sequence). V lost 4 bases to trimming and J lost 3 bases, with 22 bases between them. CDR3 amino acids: CASSTQPGGGGIGANVLTF. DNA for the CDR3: TGTGCCAGTAGTACCCAACCAGGGGGCGGGGGGATTGGGGCCAACGTCCTGACTTTC.

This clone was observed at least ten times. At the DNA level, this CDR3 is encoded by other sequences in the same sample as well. The CDR3 loop reads CASSPQPGTGGATGELFF. The CDR3 DNA follows: TGTGCCAGCAGCCCCCAGCCCGGGACAGGGGGCGCCACCGGGGAGCTGTTTTTT. The chain is built from TRBV11-2 and TRBJ2-2; TRBD1 agrees at 12 bases. The germline V gene encodes CDR1 SGHAT and CDR2 FQNNGV. The CDR3 contains 18 residues. The trim removed 5 bases at V and 4 bases at J, leaving 11 bases unmatched.

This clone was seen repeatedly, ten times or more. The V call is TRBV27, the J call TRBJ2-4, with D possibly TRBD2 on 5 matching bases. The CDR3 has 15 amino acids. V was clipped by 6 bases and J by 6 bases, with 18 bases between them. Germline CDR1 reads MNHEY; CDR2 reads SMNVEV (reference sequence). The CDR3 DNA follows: TGTGCCAGCAGCACTAAAAATGCCGCGGGAAACATTCAGTACTTC. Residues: CASSTKNAAGNIQYF.

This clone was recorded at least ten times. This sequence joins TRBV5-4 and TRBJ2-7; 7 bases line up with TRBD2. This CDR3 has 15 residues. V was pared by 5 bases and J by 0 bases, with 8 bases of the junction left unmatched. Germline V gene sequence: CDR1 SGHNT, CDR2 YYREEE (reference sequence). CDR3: CASSPGTGGSYEQYF. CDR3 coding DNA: TGTGCCAGCAGTCCCGGAACGGGGGGCTCCTACGAGCAGTACTTC.

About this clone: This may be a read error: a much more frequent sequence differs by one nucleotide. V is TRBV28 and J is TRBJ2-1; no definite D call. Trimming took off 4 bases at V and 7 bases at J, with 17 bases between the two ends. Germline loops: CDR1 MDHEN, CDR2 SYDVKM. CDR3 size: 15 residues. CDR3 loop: CASSSLLESGNEQFF. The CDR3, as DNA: TGTGCCAGCAGTTCCCTGCTGGAGAGTGGAAATGAGCAGTTCTTC.

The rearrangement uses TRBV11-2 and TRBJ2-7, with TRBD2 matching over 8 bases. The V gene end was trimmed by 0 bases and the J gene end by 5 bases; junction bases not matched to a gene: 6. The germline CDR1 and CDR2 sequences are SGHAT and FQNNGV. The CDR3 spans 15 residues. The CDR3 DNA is TGTGCCAGCAGCTTAGATCTTCGGGGGGGGCACGAGCAGTACTTC. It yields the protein CASSLDLRGGHEQYF.